Listed here are 24 T cell receptor beta chains from one sample, sequenced in a study of CD8 T cells in ankylosing spondylitis. TCRdb called the 5' RACE reads again in MiXCR, with one record for every CDR3 protein. The sample contains about 240,000 distinct CDR3 sequences, roughly a tenth of which appear only once. Sequencing input: blood, either unsorted or a sorted T cell fraction (not recorded which). These receptors all stem from a male donor with ankylosing spondylitis or in good health (not recorded which).

This clonotype showed up many times. This chain connects TRBV25-1 to TRBJ2-7; TRBD2 is a possible D gene (6 bases). The CDR3 is 15 residues long. CDR1 is MGHDK and CDR2 is SYGVNS in the germline V gene. V shed 4 bases and J shed 3 bases, with 16 bases lying between them. The CDR3 coding sequence is TGTGCCAGCAGTGGTGGCAGCGGGCAAAACTACGAGCAGTACTTC. Translation gives CASSGGSGQNYEQYF.

This clonotype occurred a few times. V and J are TRBV28 and TRBJ1-1; the match to TRBD1 covers 7 bases. The length of the CDR3 is 14 residues. V shed 5 bases, J shed 6 bases, and the junction held 9 bases outside the gene matches. Germline CDR1 reads MDHEN; CDR2 reads SYDVKM. The CDR3 region is CASSQDRAVAEAFF. In DNA form, the CDR3 reads TGTGCCAGCAGTCAAGACAGGGCAGTAGCTGAAGCTTTCTTT.

At least ten counts were recorded for this clonotype. The rearrangement links TRBV19 to TRBJ1-2; D is ambiguous. The CDR3 length is 12 residues. V was clipped by 5 bases and J by 5 bases, with 9 bases between them. Germline CDR1 reads LNHDA; CDR2 reads SQIVND (reference sequence). In DNA form, the CDR3 reads TGTGCCAGTAGTGGGGTCGGGTATGGCTACACCTTC. It specifies CASSGVGYGYTF. Using reference TRBV19 and TRBJ1-2 for the parts outside the CDR3, the full variable domain is DGGITQSPKYLFRKEGQNVTLSCEQNLNHDAMYWYRQDPGQGLRLIYYSQIVNDFQKGDIAEGYSVSREKKESFPLTVTSAQKNPTAFYLCASSGVGYGYTFGSGTRLTVV.

This clonotype was seen ten or more times. The rearrangement uses TRBV5-1 and TRBJ2-4; D may be TRBD2 (6 bases). CDR3 length: 15 amino acids. Germline-derived CDR1 and CDR2 are SGHRS and YFSETQ. The V and J ends lost 3 bases and 8 bases respectively, with 18 bases between them. In nucleotides, the CDR3 is TGCGCCAGCAGCTGGGACCTTCGGGGGATTGACATTCAGTACTTC. Residues: CASSWDLRGIDIQYF. Filled out from reference TRBV5-1 and TRBJ2-4, the complete variable domain reads KAGVTQTPRYLIKTRGQQVTLSCSPISGHRSVSWYQQTPGQGLQFLFEYFSETQRNKGNFPGRFSGRQFSNSRSEMNVSTLELGDSALYLCASSWDLRGIDIQYFGAGTRLSVL.

In this sample, this clonotype turned up a few times. This rearrangement joins TRBV20-1 to TRBJ2-7; D uncertain. Trimming pared 7 bases from V and 1 base from J, leaving 26 bases between. The CDR3 totals 17 residues. Germline CDR1 is DFQATT and CDR2 is SNEGSKA (reference sequence). Here the CDR3 reads CSGWISQSLRWSYEQYF. DNA for the CDR3: TGCAGTGGATGGATAAGTCAATCCCTCAGGTGGTCCTACGAGCAGTACTTC.

The chain uses TRBV25-1 and TRBJ2-4, with a weak D call TRBD2 (5 bases). V was pared by 4 bases and J by 0 bases, with 13 bases between. Germline V gene lookup returns CDR1 MGHDK and CDR2 SYGVNS. The CDR3 has 16 residues. CDR3 in amino acids: CASSGARAGAKNIQYF. The CDR3 nucleotides read TGTGCCAGCAGTGGGGCGCGGGCCGGAGCCAAAAACATTCAGTACTTC.

This clonotype was picked up many times. DNA for the CDR3: TGTGCCACCTCCGGGGTTGCCGGAAACACCATATATTTT. Translating gives CATSGVAGNTIYF. V and J are TRBV12-3 or TRBV12-4 and TRBJ1-3; D remains unclear. V gave up 10 bases and J gave up 4 bases, with 14 bases separating them. The length of the CDR3 is 13 residues.

The rearrangement links TRBV2 to TRBJ1-1; D ambiguous. In germline, CDR1 is SNHLY, CDR2 FYNNEI. The CDR3 contains 12 residues. The V end lost 5 bases, the J end lost 6 bases, and 10 bases lay between the germline ends. The CDR3 protein is CASSQSGPEAFF. Written as DNA, the CDR3 is TGTGCCAGCAGTCAGAGTGGGCCTGAAGCTTTCTTT.

This chain links TRBV12-3 or TRBV12-4 with TRBJ2-5; TRBD2 matches 8 bases. This CDR3 is 15 amino acids long. With 5 bases clipped from V and 4 bases from J, the junction kept 9 bases outside the gene matches. In nucleotides, the CDR3 is TGTGCCAGCAGTATTCACGGGGGGGGGAGAGAGACCCAGTACTTC. Protein sequence: CASSIHGGGRETQYF.

V is TRBV28 and J is TRBJ2-3; the D is unclear. Germline CDR1 and CDR2: MDHEN and SYDVKM. The CDR3 covers 14 residues. V was clipped by 2 bases and J by 1 base, with 7 bases between them. CDR3 sequence (DNA): TGTGCCAGCAGTTTAAGGCAGGGCACAGATACGCAGTATTTT. Its protein product is CASSLRQGTDTQYF.

This clonotype was seen at least ten times. J is TRBJ2-5 and V is TRBV12-3 or TRBV12-4, with D unresolved. Trimming took off 4 bases at V and 5 bases at J, with 14 bases between the two ends. The CDR3 is 14 amino acids. The CDR3 DNA follows: TGTGCCAGCAGTTCCCCGATGGCCCGTGAGACCCAGTACTTC. As protein: CASSSPMARETQYF.

This clonotype was seen a single time. The chain recombines TRBV5-1 with TRBJ2-1; no clear D gene. V lost 4 bases and J lost 7, with 18 bases in between. Germline CDR1 is SGHRS and CDR2 is YFSETQ. The CDR3 covers 15 residues. CDR3 in amino acids: CASSPQSISDNEQFF. The CDR3 region has the DNA TGCGCCAGCAGCCCCCAGTCAATAAGCGATAATGAGCAGTTCTTC. Variable domain in full (rest from reference TRBV5-1 and TRBJ2-1): KAGVTQTPRYLIKTRGQQVTLSCSPISGHRSVSWYQQTPGQGLQFLFEYFSETQRNKGNFPGRFSGRQFSNSRSEMNVSTLELGDSALYLCASSPQSISDNEQFFGPGTRLTVL.

This clonotype was detected ten times or more. The rearrangement links TRBV4-1 to TRBJ2-7; 7 nucleotides match TRBD1. The CDR3 loop spans 14 amino acids. After removal of 3 bases from V and 5 bases from J, the junction contained 7 bases not matched to a gene. Germline CDR1 MGHRA, CDR2 YSYEKL. CDR3 in amino acids: CASSQVNRGDEQYF. CDR3 bases: TGCGCCAGCAGCCAGGTTAACAGGGGTGACGAGCAGTACTTC.

The chain combines TRBV5-1 with TRBJ1-1; D gene unclear. The CDR3 is 14 amino acids. Trimming left V 3 bases short and J 0 bases short, with 9 bases between. CDR1 is SGHRS and CDR2 is YFSETQ in the germline V gene. This CDR3 is CASSWGWLNTEAFF. The CDR3 bases are TGCGCCAGCAGCTGGGGATGGCTGAACACTGAAGCTTTCTTT.

The table lists this clonotype with many counts. V and J are TRBV29-1 and TRBJ2-7, with 7 bases lining up with TRBD2. This CDR3 spans 15 amino acids. Germline CDR1 reads SQVTM; CDR2 reads ANQGSEA. V lost 6 bases, J lost 0 bases, and 11 bases stayed unmatched. The DNA of the CDR3 is TGCAGCGTCTCATTAGGCCTAGCGGCCTCCTACGAGCAGTACTTC. It is translated as CSVSLGLAASYEQYF.

The rearrangement links TRBV11-2 to TRBJ2-1; 10 bases are a match to TRBD2. This CDR3 is 18 amino acids long. Germline-derived CDR1 and CDR2 are SGHAT and FQNNGV. V dropped 2 bases and J dropped 7; count of bases not matched to a gene: 14. Written as DNA, the CDR3 is TGTGCCAGCAGCTTAACCCGGGTCGCAGCGGGGGGGATAAATGAGCAGTTCTTC. As protein: CASSLTRVAAGGINEQFF. Together with reference TRBV11-2 and TRBJ2-1, the CDR3 gives the full variable domain: EAGVAQSPRYKIIEKRQSVAFWCNPISGHATLYWYQQILGQGPKLLIQFQNNGVVDDSQLPKDRFSAERLKGVDSTLKIQPAKLEDSAVYLCASSLTRVAAGGINEQFFGPGTRLTVL.

The CDR3 sequence: CASRQGAGNQPQHF. For the CDR3, the DNA is TGTGCCAGTAGGCAGGGGGCTGGGAATCAGCCCCAGCATTTT. The chain links TRBV19 to TRBJ1-5; 8 nucleotides agree with TRBD1. With V trimmed by 6 bases and J by 4 bases, 5 bases remained unmatched. The length of the CDR3 is 14 residues. CDR1 and CDR2 from the germline V gene are LNHDA and SQIVND (reference sequence).

This clonotype was recorded many times. V gene TRBV12-3 or TRBV12-4 combines with J gene TRBJ2-7; TRBD1 matches at 11 bases. Germline trimming cut 6 bases from V and 3 bases from J; bases unmatched to any gene: 10. This CDR3 comprises 16 residues. For the CDR3, the DNA is TGTGCCAGCAGGGATCGCTCTGGGACAGGGGGCTACGAGCAGTACTTC. This translates into CASRDRSGTGGYEQYF.

The genes are TRBV15 and TRBJ2-3, with 13 bases identical to TRBD2. This CDR3 region has 17 residues. Germline loops: CDR1 LNHNV, CDR2 YYDKDF (reference sequence). After removal of 0 bases from V and 5 bases from J, the junction contained 5 bases not matched to a gene. CDR3: CATSREGTSGNLDTQYF. DNA of the CDR3: TGTGCCACCAGCAGAGAGGGGACTAGCGGGAACCTAGATACGCAGTATTTT.

This clonotype was counted at least ten times. This chain links TRBV12-3 or TRBV12-4 with TRBJ2-7, with a tentative D call TRBD2 (6 bases). This CDR3 has 11 amino acids. V lost 3 bases and J lost 6, with 6 bases in between. The CDR3: CASSFGGEQYF. The CDR3 DNA reads TGTGCCAGCAGTTTCGGGGGCGAGCAGTACTTC.

This clonotype has a count of ten or more. The chain employs TRBV12-3 or TRBV12-4 and TRBJ1-1; TRBD1 matches at 8 bases. The CDR3 sequence is 14 residues long. V was pared by 3 bases and J by 4 bases, with 4 bases of the junction left unmatched. The CDR3 sequence is CASSFGTGGTEAFF. As DNA, the CDR3 is TGTGCCAGCAGTTTTGGAACAGGGGGCACTGAAGCTTTCTTT.

This clonotype was seen many times. The rearrangement joins TRBV5-6 to TRBJ2-3; 14 bases align to TRBD2. The CDR3 loop spans 15 amino acids. V dropped 10 bases and J dropped 8; count of bases not matched to a gene: 12. The germline V gene encodes CDR1 SGHDT and CDR2 YYEEEE. The CDR3 DNA reads as TGTGCCTACGAGAACCTCGGACTAGCGGGAGGTACGCAGTATTTT. It yields the protein CAYENLGLAGGTQYF.

This clonotype has a count of ten or more. V is TRBV24-1 and J is TRBJ2-3; possible D gene TRBD1, 5 bases. The CDR3 length is 12 residues. CDR1 KGHDR and CDR2 SFDVKD come from the germline V gene. V was cut by 8 bases and J by 8 bases, with 13 bases left in between. The CDR3 is CATTPREGTQYF. CDR3 in DNA: TGTGCCACCACCCCCAGGGAAGGTACGCAGTATTTT.

This clonotype was picked up many times. V is TRBV20-1 and J is TRBJ2-7; D ambiguous. Germline values: CDR1 DFQATT, CDR2 SNEGSKA (reference sequence). This CDR3 is built from 11 residues. Trimming stripped 2 bases from V and 2 bases from J, with 4 bases between. In DNA form, the CDR3 reads TGCAGTGCTAGACGTGCCTACGAGCAGTACTTC. Its protein product is CSARRAYEQYF.